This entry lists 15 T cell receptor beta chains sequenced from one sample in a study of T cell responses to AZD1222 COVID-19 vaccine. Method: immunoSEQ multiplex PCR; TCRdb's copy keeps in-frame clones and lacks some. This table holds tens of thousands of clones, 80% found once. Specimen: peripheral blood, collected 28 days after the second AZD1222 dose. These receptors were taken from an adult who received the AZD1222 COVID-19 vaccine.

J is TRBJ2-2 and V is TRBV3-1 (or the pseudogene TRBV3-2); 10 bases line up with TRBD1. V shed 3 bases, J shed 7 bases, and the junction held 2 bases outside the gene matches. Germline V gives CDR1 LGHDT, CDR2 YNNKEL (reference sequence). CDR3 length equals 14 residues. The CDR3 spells CASSHGTGVGELFF. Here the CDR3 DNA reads TGTGCCAGCAGCCATGGGACAGGGGTCGGGGAGCTGTTTTTT.

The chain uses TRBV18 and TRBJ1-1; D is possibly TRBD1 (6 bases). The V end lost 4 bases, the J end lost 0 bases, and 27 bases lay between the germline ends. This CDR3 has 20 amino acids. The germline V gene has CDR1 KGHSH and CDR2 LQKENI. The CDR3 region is CASSRAVVGGSPGMNTEAFF. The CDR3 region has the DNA TGTGCCAGCTCACGGGCGGTAGTAGGGGGATCCCCCGGGATGAACACTGAAGCTTTCTTT.

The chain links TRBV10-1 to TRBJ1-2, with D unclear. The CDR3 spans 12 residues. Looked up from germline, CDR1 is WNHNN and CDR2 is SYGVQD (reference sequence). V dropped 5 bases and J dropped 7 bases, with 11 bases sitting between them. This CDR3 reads CASSSAVRGYTF. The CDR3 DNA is TGCGCCAGCAGTTCGGCTGTTCGTGGCTACACCTTC.

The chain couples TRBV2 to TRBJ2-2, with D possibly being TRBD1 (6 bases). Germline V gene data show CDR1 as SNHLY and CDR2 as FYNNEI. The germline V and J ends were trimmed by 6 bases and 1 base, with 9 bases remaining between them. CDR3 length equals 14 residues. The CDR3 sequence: CASRPGQNTGELFF. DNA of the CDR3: TGTGCCAGCAGGCCGGGACAGAACACCGGGGAGCTGTTTTTT.

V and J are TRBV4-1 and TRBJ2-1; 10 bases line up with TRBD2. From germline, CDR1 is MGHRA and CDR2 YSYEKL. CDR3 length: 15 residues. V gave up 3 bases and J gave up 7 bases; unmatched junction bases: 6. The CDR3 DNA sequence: TGCGCCAGCAGCCATGTAGCGGGGGGCCTTAATGAGCAGTTCTTC. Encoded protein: CASSHVAGGLNEQFF.

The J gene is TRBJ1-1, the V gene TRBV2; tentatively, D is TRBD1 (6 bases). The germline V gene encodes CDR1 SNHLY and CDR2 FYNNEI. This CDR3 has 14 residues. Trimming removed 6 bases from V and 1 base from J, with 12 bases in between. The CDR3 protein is CASSAGAPNTEAFF. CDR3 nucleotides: TGTGCCAGCAGCGCAGGGGCTCCGAACACTGAAGCTTTCTTT.

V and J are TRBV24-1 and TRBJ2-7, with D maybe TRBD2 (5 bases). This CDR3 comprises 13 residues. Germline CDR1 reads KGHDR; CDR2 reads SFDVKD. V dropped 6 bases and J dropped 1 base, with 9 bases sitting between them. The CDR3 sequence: CATSSGSSYEQYF. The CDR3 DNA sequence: TGTGCCACCAGTAGTGGGAGTTCCTACGAGCAGTACTTC.

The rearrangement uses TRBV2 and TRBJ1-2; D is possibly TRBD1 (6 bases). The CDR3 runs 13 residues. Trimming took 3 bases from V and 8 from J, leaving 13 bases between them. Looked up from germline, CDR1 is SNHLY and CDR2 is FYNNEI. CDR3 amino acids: CASSDPDSIGYTF. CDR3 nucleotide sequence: TGTGCCAGCAGTGATCCGGACAGTATCGGCTACACCTTC.

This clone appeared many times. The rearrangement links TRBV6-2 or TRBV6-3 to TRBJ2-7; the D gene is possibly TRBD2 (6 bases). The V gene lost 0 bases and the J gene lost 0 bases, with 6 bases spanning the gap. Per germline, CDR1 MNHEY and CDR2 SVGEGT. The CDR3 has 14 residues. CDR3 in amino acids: CASSYSGGSYEQYF. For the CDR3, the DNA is TGTGCCAGCAGTTACTCGGGGGGCTCCTACGAGCAGTACTTC.

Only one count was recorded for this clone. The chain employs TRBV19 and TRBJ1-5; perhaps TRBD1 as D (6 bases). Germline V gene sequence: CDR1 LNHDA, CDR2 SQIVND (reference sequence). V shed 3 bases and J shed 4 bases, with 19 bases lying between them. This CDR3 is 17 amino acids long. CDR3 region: CASSIGQGSGLNQPQHF. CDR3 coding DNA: TGTGCCAGTAGTATCGGGCAGGGGAGCGGTCTTAATCAGCCCCAGCATTTT.

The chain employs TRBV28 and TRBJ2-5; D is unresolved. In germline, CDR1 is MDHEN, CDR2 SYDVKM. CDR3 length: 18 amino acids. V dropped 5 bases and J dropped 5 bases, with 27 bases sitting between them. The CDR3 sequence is CASSHQNVAVRLGETQYF. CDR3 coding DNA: TGTGCCAGCAGTCACCAGAACGTGGCCGTTCGACTCGGGGAGACCCAGTACTTC.

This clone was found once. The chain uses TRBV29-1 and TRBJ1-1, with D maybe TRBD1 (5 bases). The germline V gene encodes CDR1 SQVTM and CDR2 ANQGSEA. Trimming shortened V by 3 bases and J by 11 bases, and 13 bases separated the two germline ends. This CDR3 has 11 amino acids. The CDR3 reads CSVDYGAGAFF. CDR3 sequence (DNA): TGCAGCGTTGATTACGGGGCCGGGGCTTTCTTT.

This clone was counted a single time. The CDR3 nucleotides are TGCGCCAGCAGCCAAGATGGGCAGCTCAATCAGCCCCAGCATTTT. Amino acid sequence: CASSQDGQLNQPQHF. The gene calls are TRBV4-1 and TRBJ1-5; unclear D gene. V shed 0 bases and J shed 3 bases, with 9 bases lying between them. CDR1 is MGHRA, CDR2 YSYEKL, per germline. The length of the CDR3 is 15 residues.

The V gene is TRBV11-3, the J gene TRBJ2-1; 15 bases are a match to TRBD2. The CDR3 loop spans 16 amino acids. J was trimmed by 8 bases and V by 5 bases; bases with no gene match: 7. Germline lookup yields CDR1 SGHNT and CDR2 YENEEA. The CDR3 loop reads CASSPGGLAGGYEQFF. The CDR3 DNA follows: TGTGCCAGCAGCCCAGGGGGACTAGCGGGGGGTTATGAGCAGTTCTTC.

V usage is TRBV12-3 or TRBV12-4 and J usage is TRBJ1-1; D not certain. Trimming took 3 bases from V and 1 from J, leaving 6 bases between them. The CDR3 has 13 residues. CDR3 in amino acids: CASSLKGNTEAFF. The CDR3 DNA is TGTGCCAGCAGTTTGAAAGGGAACACTGAAGCTTTCTTT.